The 23 T cell receptor beta chains below come from one sample, sequenced in a study of T cells after yellow fever vaccination (dated by TCRdb to the late 2010s). Library generation was performed with 5' RACE. For sequencing, an Illumina HiSeq 2500 was employed. Using fastp trimming at Q25 and MiXCR clonotype assembly, TCRdb reanalyzed the public sequencing data and kept in-frame beta chains. Duplicate CDR3 protein sequences are folded into a single record with the most common DNA and genes. A total of 450,000 to 650,000 distinct CDR3 sequences appear in this sample, about 14% of them only once. Roughly 13% of the sample belongs to the ten largest clones. The intended sense of this specimen's treatment or condition label: live attenuated yellow fever vaccine strain. The sample was PBMCs, taken on the day of the yellow fever booster vaccination. The receptors derive from a man aged 25 to 40 who received the YFV17D yellow fever vaccine.

This clonotype turned up a few times. The chain couples TRBV6-5 to TRBJ1-3; no reliable D call. The length of the CDR3 is 14 residues. Germline-derived CDR1 and CDR2 are MNHEY and SVGAGI. The germline V and J ends were trimmed by 7 bases and 0 bases, with 10 bases remaining between them. The CDR3 nucleotides are TGTGCCAGCATTACATCTTCCTCTGGAAACACCATATATTTT. Amino acids: CASITSSSGNTIYF.

The CDR3 sequence is CASSRGLEQPQHF. For the CDR3, the DNA is TGTGCCAGTTCCCGGGGGCTAGAGCAGCCCCAGCATTTT. This rearrangement joins TRBV19 to TRBJ1-5; a possible D gene is TRBD1 (6 bases). The germline V gene encodes CDR1 LNHDA and CDR2 SQIVND (reference sequence). The V gene lost 8 bases and the J gene lost 7 bases, with 15 bases spanning the gap. The CDR3 length is 13 residues.

This clonotype was counted at least ten times. The rearrangement uses TRBV29-1 and TRBJ2-4; TRBD1 matches at 7 bases. From germline, CDR1 is SQVTM and CDR2 ANQGSEA. Trimming took 1 base from V and 8 from J; bases not matched to a gene: 8. There are 14 residues in the CDR3. The CDR3 bases are TGCAGCGTTGAAGTAGGGGGACAGTTGGACATTCAGTACTTC. Encoded protein: CSVEVGGQLDIQYF. The full variable domain, in which reference TRBV29-1 and TRBJ2-4 provide the parts outside the CDR3, is SAVISQKPSRDICQRGTSLTIQCQVDSQVTMMFWYRQQPGQSLTLIATANQGSEATYESGFVIDKFPISRPNLTFSTLTVSNMSPEDSSIYLCSVEVGGQLDIQYFGAGTRLSVL.

The V call is TRBV3-1, the J call TRBJ2-1; possibly TRBD2 for D (6 bases). Deletions cut 1 base from V and 0 bases from J, with 13 bases between. The CDR3 runs to 17 residues. In germline, CDR1 is LGHDT, CDR2 YNNKEL (reference sequence). CDR3 bases: TGTGCCAGCAGCCAAGCGGGAGTACATAGCTCCTACAATGAGCAGTTCTTC. Protein sequence: CASSQAGVHSSYNEQFF.

V is TRBV6-2 or TRBV6-3 and J is TRBJ2-7, with unresolved D. Trimming removed 5 bases from V and 2 bases from J, with 7 bases in between. CDR3 length: 12 residues. Germline V gene sequence: CDR1 MNHEY, CDR2 SVGEGT. The CDR3 coding sequence is TGTGCCAGCAGTAGCCGAACCTACGAGCAGTACTTC. Residues: CASSSRTYEQYF.

This chain joins TRBV6-2 or TRBV6-3 and TRBJ2-5, with D unclear. The CDR3 has 13 amino acids. V shed 7 bases and J shed 0 bases, with 9 bases lying between them. Germline lookup yields CDR1 MNHEY and CDR2 SVGEGT. For the CDR3, the DNA is TGTGCCAGCACCGTTCGGTACCAAGAGACCCAGTACTTC. Its protein product is CASTVRYQETQYF.

The chain combines TRBV29-1 with TRBJ1-1; 10 nucleotides agree with TRBD1. This CDR3 contains 15 residues. Trimming took 6 bases from V and 4 from J; bases not matched to a gene: 11. Germline CDR1 reads SQVTM; CDR2 reads ANQGSEA. DNA of the CDR3: TGCAGCGTCTCTAGGACAGGGGGTTCCGTCACTGAAGCTTTCTTT. Its protein product is CSVSRTGGSVTEAFF.

This clonotype was counted a few times. This chain uses TRBV20-1 with TRBJ1-1, with D tentatively TRBD1 (6 bases). The CDR3 covers 14 residues. Germline V CDR1 and CDR2: DFQATT, SNEGSKA (reference sequence). Trimming removed 5 bases from V and 4 bases from J, with 17 bases in between. CDR3 region: CSAGGGSMSTEAFF. CDR3 DNA: TGCAGTGCTGGGGGCGGTTCCATGAGCACTGAAGCTTTCTTT.

This clonotype turned up a few times. The genes are TRBV6-2 or TRBV6-3 and TRBJ2-1; 7 nucleotides agree with TRBD2. V trimming: 8 bases; J trimming: 7 bases; junction bases outside the gene matches: 2. The CDR3 sequence is 11 residues long. Germline V gene sequence: CDR1 MNHEY, CDR2 SVGEGT. The CDR3 nucleotides read TGTGCCAGCGGGCGGGGGAATGAGCAGTTCTTC. Translated, it gives CASGRGNEQFF.

V is TRBV6-2 or TRBV6-3 and J is TRBJ2-2; D is perhaps TRBD2 (5 bases). The CDR3 is 14 amino acids. In germline, CDR1 is MNHEY, CDR2 SVGEGT. Deletions cut 4 bases from V and 4 bases from J, with 10 bases between. The CDR3 here is CASSSERPTGELFF. In nucleotides, the CDR3 is TGTGCCAGCAGTTCGGAGCGGCCCACCGGGGAGCTGTTTTTT.

The chain recombines TRBV9 with TRBJ1-1; D perhaps matches TRBD1 (5 bases). This CDR3 comprises 13 residues. V lost 1 base to trimming and J lost 7 bases, with 11 bases between them. Germline assignment: CDR1 SGDLS and CDR2 YYNGEE. For the CDR3, the DNA is TGTGCCAGCAGCGTATACGAACAGGATGAAGCTTTCTTT. Translated, it gives CASSVYEQDEAFF.

The gene calls are TRBV28 and TRBJ2-1; 7 bases match TRBD1. Germline V lookup: CDR1 MDHEN, CDR2 SYDVKM. Losses at the gene ends were 1 base for V and 9 bases for J; bases not matched to a gene: 6. This CDR3 is built from 14 residues. CDR3 loop: CASSLLTGWSEQFF. The CDR3 DNA reads as TGTGCCAGCAGTTTATTGACAGGGTGGAGTGAGCAGTTCTTC.

The genes are TRBV20-1 and TRBJ2-1; 9 nucleotides match TRBD2. The CDR3 length is 12 residues. Trimming cost V 8 bases and J 7 bases; bases outside gene matches: 6. Germline assignment: CDR1 DFQATT and CDR2 SNEGSKA (reference sequence). Here the CDR3 DNA reads TGCAGTCCCGGACTAGCGTTAAATGAGCAGTTCTTC. Translation: CSPGLALNEQFF.

This rearrangement joins TRBV28 to TRBJ2-1, with 12 bases identical to TRBD2. The V and J ends lost 2 bases and 8 bases, in that order; junction bases with no gene match: 4. Germline V gene data show CDR1 as MDHEN and CDR2 as SYDVKM. CDR3 size: 15 residues. The CDR3 loop is CASSLAGLAGYEQFF. CDR3 DNA: TGTGCCAGCAGTTTAGCGGGACTAGCGGGCTATGAGCAGTTCTTC.

This clonotype was observed a handful of times. The J gene is TRBJ2-6, the V gene TRBV7-6, with D tentatively TRBD2 (5 bases). The CDR3 covers 17 residues. The germline CDR1 and CDR2 sequences are SGHVS and FNYEAQ. The ends were cut back, 1 base at V and 4 bases at J, with 14 bases in the middle. Written as DNA, the CDR3 is TGTGCCAGCAGCTTAGTTTCCGAGGGCCCCGGGGCCAACGTCCTGACTTTC. This gives the protein CASSLVSEGPGANVLTF.

The chain carries TRBV18 and TRBJ2-7, with TRBD2 matching over 8 bases. The germline gives CDR1 KGHSH, CDR2 LQKENI. V shed 0 bases, J shed 4 bases, and the junction held 5 bases outside the gene matches. The CDR3 has 15 residues. In DNA, the CDR3 is TGTGCCAGCTCACCACCTAGCGGGATGGGGTACGAGCAGTACTTC. It codes for CASSPPSGMGYEQYF.

V gene TRBV6-2 or TRBV6-3 combines with J gene TRBJ1-1, with no clear D. CDR1 is MNHEY and CDR2 is SVGEGT in the germline V gene. Trimming cost V 2 bases and J 2 bases, with 24 bases left between them. This CDR3 has 19 residues. The CDR3 DNA sequence: TGTGCCAGCAGTTACACCCCCATTTTAGGCTTCGAACGCAACACTGAAGCTTTCTTT. Its translation is CASSYTPILGFERNTEAFF.

A few counts support this clonotype. This sequence joins TRBV27 and TRBJ2-5; D gene uncertain. The V and J ends lost 0 bases and 2 bases respectively, with 13 bases between them. The germline V gene encodes CDR1 MNHEY and CDR2 SMNVEV (reference sequence). The CDR3 covers 16 residues. The CDR3 DNA reads as TGTGCCAGCAGTTTATCCCTCACCGGACGGCAAGAGACCCAGTACTTC. This encodes CASSLSLTGRQETQYF.

The V gene is TRBV20-1, the J gene TRBJ1-6; TRBD1 might be the D (5 bases). Germline loops: CDR1 DFQATT, CDR2 SNEGSKA (reference sequence). The V and J ends lost 5 bases and 15 bases respectively, with 17 bases between them. CDR3 size: 12 residues. This CDR3 reads CSAQQSPGVLHF. CDR3 coding DNA: TGCAGTGCTCAACAGAGCCCGGGGGTCCTCCACTTT.

The chain employs TRBV9 and TRBJ2-1, with 9 nucleotides matching TRBD1. V lost 7 bases, J lost 5 bases, and 7 bases stayed unmatched. The germline V gene encodes CDR1 SGDLS and CDR2 YYNGEE. There are 14 residues in the CDR3. The DNA of the CDR3 is TGTGCCAGCGCCCCGGGACAGGGAAACAATGAGCAGTTCTTC. It yields the protein CASAPGQGNNEQFF.

A single count supports this clonotype. The rearrangement uses TRBV29-1 and TRBJ2-3, with 7 bases fitting TRBD2. This CDR3 has 11 amino acids. The germline V gene has CDR1 SQVTM and CDR2 ANQGSEA. Trimming took 7 bases from V and 4 from J; bases not matched to a gene: 2. CDR3 loop: CSAGGSDTQYF. The CDR3 bases are TGCAGCGCGGGAGGCTCAGATACGCAGTATTTT.

V usage is TRBV5-6 and J usage is TRBJ1-1; D gene uncertain. Germline CDR1 reads SGHDT; CDR2 reads YYEEEE. The CDR3 totals 16 residues. Trimming removed 6 bases at V and 2 bases at J, with 20 bases between. DNA of the CDR3: TGTGCCAGCAACTCGGTGTCTCCTTACACAAACACTGAAGCTTTCTTT. This gives the protein CASNSVSPYTNTEAFF.

This clonotype has only a few counts. J is TRBJ1-1 and V is TRBV10-2; no clear D. Trimming removed 1 base from V and 10 bases from J, with 10 bases in between. This CDR3 spans 12 amino acids. Looked up from germline, CDR1 is WSHSY and CDR2 is SAAADI. The CDR3 DNA is TGCGCCAGCAGTGAGTTGGACGGCTCAGCTTTCTTT. Encoded protein: CASSELDGSAFF.